These 30 T cell receptor beta chains share one sample of origin, sequenced in a study of blood T cell repertoires in COVID-19. Libraries were prepared by immunoSEQ multiplex PCR; TCRdb keeps only in-frame clonotypes and omits some of them. The sample gives just under 350,000 clones, 90% to 95% of which show up once; around 3.5% is in the top ten. Sequenced: peripheral blood. These receptors originate from a woman aged 18-29 years who had recovered from COVID-19.

Only one count was recorded for this clone. J is TRBJ1-5 and V is TRBV7-2; D may be TRBD1 (6 bases). The CDR3 runs 17 residues. The germline V gene encodes CDR1 SGHTA and CDR2 FQGNSA. Trimming shortened V by 0 bases and J by 0 bases, and 12 bases separated the two germline ends. DNA for the CDR3: TGTGCCAGCAGCTTAGCGGGGGCAGTTCATAGCAATCAGCCCCAGCATTTT. Protein product: CASSLAGAVHSNQPQHF. Combining the CDR3 with reference TRBV7-2 and TRBJ1-5 gives the whole variable domain GAGVSQSPSNKVTEKGKDVELRCDPISGHTALYWYRQSLGQGLEFLIYFQGNSAPDKSGLPSDRFSAERTGGSVSTLTIQRTQQEDSAVYLCASSLAGAVHSNQPQHFGDGTRLSIL.

The V and J genes are TRBV5-1 and TRBJ1-6; no clear D gene. The CDR3 is 14 residues long. The germline CDR1 and CDR2 sequences are SGHRS and YFSETQ. The ends were cut back, 0 bases at V and 8 bases at J, with 9 bases in the middle. This CDR3 is CASSLAVRYSPLHF. The CDR3 nucleotides are TGCGCCAGCAGCTTGGCAGTCAGATATTCACCCCTCCACTTT.

The chain is built from TRBV4-2 and TRBJ2-3; D is possibly TRBD1 (5 bases). Trimming cost V 2 bases and J 2 bases, with 11 bases left between them. The CDR3 loop spans 15 amino acids. Germline V CDR1 and CDR2: LGHNA, YNFKEQ. CDR3 loop: CASSQWGQTTDTQYF. The CDR3 coding sequence is TGTGCCAGCAGCCAATGGGGCCAAACCACAGATACGCAGTATTTT.

This clone was recorded only once. The rearrangement joins TRBV6-5 to TRBJ1-5; a weak D match, TRBD1 (6 bases). Germline V gene data show CDR1 as MNHEY and CDR2 as SVGAGI. The CDR3 is 14 residues long. V lost 2 bases, J lost 11 bases, and 16 bases lay in between. The CDR3 bases are TGTGCCAGCAGTTACCGGAGACAGGCTGCCTCCCAGCATTTT. It encodes CASSYRRQAASQHF.

The V call is TRBV30, the J call TRBJ2-5; D not resolved. From germline, CDR1 is GTSNPN and CDR2 SVGIG (reference sequence). This CDR3 region has 15 residues. The germline V and J ends were trimmed by 0 bases and 5 bases, with 16 bases remaining between them. The CDR3 loop reads CAWSVGSSSFETQYF. As DNA, the CDR3 is TGTGCCTGGAGTGTGGGCTCGAGCTCATTCGAGACCCAGTACTTC.

CDR3 in DNA: TGCAGTGCTAGTCAAGGGGCTGACACCGGGGAGCTGTTTTTT. Encoded protein: CSASQGADTGELFF. This rearrangement joins TRBV20-1 to TRBJ2-2, with D possibly TRBD1 on 5 matching bases. The CDR3 is made up of 14 amino acids. V was trimmed by 3 bases and J by 3 bases, leaving 11 bases between them. Germline V lookup: CDR1 DFQATT, CDR2 SNEGSKA (reference sequence).

J is TRBJ1-3 and V is TRBV5-1; D not certain. Per germline, CDR1 SGHRS and CDR2 YFSETQ. The ends were cut back, 4 bases at V and 2 bases at J, with 7 bases in the middle. The CDR3 extends over 13 amino acids. CDR3 in DNA: TGCGCCAGCAGCCCCCCCGCTGGAAACACCATATATTTT. This codes for CASSPPAGNTIYF.

Here the CDR3 reads CASTFGTDTQYF. The CDR3 nucleotides are TGTGCCAGCACCTTCGGGACAGATACGCAGTATTTT. The genes are TRBV7-2 and TRBJ2-3, with D unclear. Germline CDR1 and CDR2: SGHTA and FQGNSA. The CDR3 loop spans 12 amino acids. V dropped 7 bases and J dropped 3 bases, with 8 bases sitting between them. Supplemented by reference TRBV7-2 and TRBJ2-3, the full variable domain reads GAGVSQSPSNKVTEKGKDVELRCDPISGHTALYWYRQSLGQGLEFLIYFQGNSAPDKSGLPSDRFSAERTGGSVSTLTIQRTQQEDSAVYLCASTFGTDTQYFGPGTRLTVL.

CDR3 amino acids: CASSPQGTRNQPQHF. CDR3 coding DNA: TGTGCCAGCAGCCCTCAGGGAACCCGCAATCAGCCCCAGCATTTT. V and J are TRBV9 and TRBJ1-5; maybe TRBD1 (5 bases). V lost 4 bases and J 2 bases, leaving 13 bases between the germline ends. Germline V gives CDR1 SGDLS, CDR2 YYNGEE. The length of the CDR3 is 15 residues.

J is TRBJ2-1 and V is TRBV25-1; 14 bases fit TRBD2. Germline assignment: CDR1 MGHDK and CDR2 SYGVNS. There are 17 residues in the CDR3. Trimming at V came to 3 bases and at J to 7 bases, leaving 8 bases not matched to a gene. CDR3 amino acids: CASSDTGLAGVSNEQFF. The DNA for the CDR3 is TGTGCCAGCAGTGACACGGGACTAGCGGGAGTTTCAAATGAGCAGTTCTTC.

The chain couples TRBV29-1 to TRBJ2-3, with 9 bases aligning to TRBD1. J lost 3 bases, V lost 5 bases, and 6 bases had no gene match. Germline V gene data show CDR1 as SQVTM and CDR2 as ANQGSEA. CDR3 size: 14 residues. CDR3 residues: CSVNNRGLTDTQYF. CDR3 bases: TGCAGCGTTAACAACAGGGGGCTAACAGATACGCAGTATTTT.

This clone came up a few times. The chain recombines TRBV5-1 with TRBJ2-1; the match to TRBD2 covers 7 bases. The CDR3 covers 15 residues. J was trimmed by 8 bases and V by 1 base; bases with no gene match: 9. Germline values: CDR1 SGHRS, CDR2 YFSETQ. CDR3 sequence reads: CASSLMPSGRDEQFF. The CDR3, as DNA: TGCGCCAGCAGCTTGATGCCTAGCGGTCGGGATGAGCAGTTCTTC.

This clone was detected once. Compared with germline, one end of the junction differs, possibly owing to a read error. This chain joins TRBV10-2 and TRBJ1-4, with D maybe TRBD1 (6 bases). CDR1 WSHSY and CDR2 SAAADI come from the germline V gene. This CDR3 contains 15 residues. CDR3 protein: CASREFDQGFEKLFF. The CDR3 DNA is TGCGCCAGCAGGGAGTTTGATCAGGGGTTTGAAAAACTGTTTTTT.

The genes are TRBV12-5 and TRBJ1-3; TRBD1 might be the D (5 bases). From germline, CDR1 is LGHNT and CDR2 FRNRAP. This CDR3 has 17 amino acids. V was trimmed by 1 base and J by 2 bases, leaving 15 bases between them. CDR3 loop: CASGLAFQGGTGNTIYF. Written as DNA, the CDR3 is TGTGCTAGTGGTTTGGCATTCCAGGGAGGAACTGGAAACACCATATATTTT.

V and J are TRBV5-1 and TRBJ2-6; TRBD1 might be the D (5 bases). The CDR3 sequence is 16 residues long. V gave up 2 bases and J gave up 0 bases, with 9 bases separating them. Germline V gene lookup returns CDR1 SGHRS and CDR2 YFSETQ. CDR3 DNA sequence: TGCGCCAGCAGCTTTACAGGAAACTCTGGGGCCAACGTCCTGACTTTC. This codes for CASSFTGNSGANVLTF.

CDR3 loop: CASSTYRDTRKTEKLFF. The CDR3 region has the DNA TGTGCCAGCAGCACCTACCGGGACACGAGAAAGACTGAAAAACTGTTTTTT. The chain has TRBV21-1 and TRBJ1-4; the table's D call, TRBD1, has no DNA check behind it. TRBV21-1 is termed a pseudogene. The CDR3 consists of 17 residues.

The V call is TRBV6-2 or TRBV6-3, the J call TRBJ2-2; the D gene is possibly TRBD2 (6 bases). The CDR3 contains 15 residues. Germline lookup yields CDR1 MNHEY and CDR2 SVGEGT. V was pared by 2 bases and J by 5 bases, with 12 bases between. Here the CDR3 DNA reads TGTGCCAGCAGTTACGGAAAAGGACTAACCGGGGAGCTGTTTTTT. The encoded protein is CASSYGKGLTGELFF.

V gene TRBV11-3 combines with J gene TRBJ2-1; 9 bases are a match to TRBD1. V shed 8 bases and J 6 bases; nucleotides not matched to a gene: 5. Germline assignment: CDR1 SGHNT and CDR2 YENEEA. This CDR3 comprises 13 residues. This CDR3 reads CASLKTGGNEQFF. Here the CDR3 DNA reads TGTGCCAGCCTCAAGACAGGGGGCAATGAGCAGTTCTTC.

The chain carries TRBV20-1 and TRBJ1-1; D is unresolved. This CDR3 region has 11 residues. The V end lost 7 bases, the J end lost 5 bases, and 11 bases lay between the germline ends. Germline V gene sequence: CDR1 DFQATT, CDR2 SNEGSKA (reference sequence). The CDR3 spells CSGGIGTEAFF. The CDR3 nucleotides read TGCAGTGGCGGTATCGGGACTGAAGCTTTCTTT.

This rearrangement joins TRBV7-9 to TRBJ2-3, with a weak D call TRBD2 (6 bases). Trimming removed 2 bases at V and 4 bases at J, with 19 bases between. Germline V lookup: CDR1 SEHNR, CDR2 FQNEAQ (reference sequence). CDR3 length: 17 residues. DNA of the CDR3: TGTGCCAGCAGCTTACTAGCTGCGGAGAGGGAGGCAGATACGCAGTATTTT. This encodes CASSLLAAEREADTQYF.

In the case of this clone: Relative to the germline gene, one junction end is altered; a read error may explain this. The chain has TRBV29-1 and TRBJ1-1; TRBD1 is a possible D gene (6 bases). The CDR3 is made up of 14 amino acids. Germline CDR1 and CDR2: SQVTM and ANQGSEA. CDR3 sequence reads: CSTHEGVENNEAFF. CDR3 sequence (DNA): TGCAGTACCCATGAGGGGGTGGAGAACAATGAAGCTTTCTTT.

The gene calls are TRBV6-6 and TRBJ2-3; the match to TRBD1 covers 10 bases. The CDR3 is 15 residues long. The germline CDR1 and CDR2 sequences are MNHNY and SVGAGI (reference sequence). V lost 6 bases, J lost 7 bases, and 10 bases stayed unmatched. The CDR3 loop reads CASSLTGGYRNTQYF. CDR3 coding DNA: TGTGCCAGCAGCTTGACAGGGGGCTATAGAAATACGCAGTATTTT.

This sequence joins TRBV9 and TRBJ1-1; D is undetermined. The CDR3 consists of 14 residues. The V gene's germline CDR1 is SGDLS and CDR2 YYNGEE. Trimming removed 3 bases at V and 5 bases at J, with 14 bases between. CDR3 residues: CASSAGPRGTEAFF. For the CDR3, the DNA is TGTGCCAGCAGCGCGGGTCCCCGCGGGACTGAAGCTTTCTTT.

The chain recombines TRBV28 with TRBJ2-3, with D uncertain. CDR3 length equals 13 residues. V was clipped by 8 bases and J by 2 bases, with 11 bases between them. Germline V gene sequence: CDR1 MDHEN, CDR2 SYDVKM. The CDR3 DNA reads as TGTGCCAGCCAGCGAGAATTCACAGATACGCAGTATTTT. It is translated as CASQREFTDTQYF. Full variable domain (outside the CDR3, taken from reference TRBV28 and TRBJ2-3): DVKVTQSSRYLVKRTGEKVFLECVQDMDHENMFWYRQDPGLGLRLIYFSYDVKMKEKGDIPEGYSVSREKKERFSLILESASTNQTSMYLCASQREFTDTQYFGPGTRLTVL.

The chain joins TRBV19 to TRBJ1-4; D is undetermined. Germline CDR1 is LNHDA and CDR2 is SQIVND (reference sequence). The germline V and J ends were trimmed by 5 bases and 6 bases, with 7 bases remaining between them. The CDR3 extends over 12 amino acids. For the CDR3, the DNA is TGTGCCAGTAGTCTGAGGCATGAAAAACTGTTTTTT. Protein product: CASSLRHEKLFF.

The rearrangement uses TRBV27 and TRBJ2-5; perhaps TRBD2 as D (5 bases). This CDR3 is 11 amino acids long. V was trimmed by 7 bases and J by 10 bases, leaving 13 bases between them. Germline V gene data show CDR1 as MNHEY and CDR2 as SMNVEV (reference sequence). The CDR3 nucleotides are TGTGCCAGCACACATCGGGGTTTCCAGTACTTC. Its protein is CASTHRGFQYF.

This clone was counted only a few times. The chain employs TRBV20-1 and TRBJ1-6, with a possible D match to TRBD1 (6 bases). Germline lookup yields CDR1 DFQATT and CDR2 SNEGSKA (reference sequence). This CDR3 region has 10 residues. Trimming took 4 bases from V and 16 from J, leaving 11 bases between them. Here the CDR3 reads CSAKAGELHF. The CDR3 region has the DNA TGCAGTGCTAAAGCAGGGGAACTCCACTTT.

The V call is TRBV19, the J call TRBJ2-1; D not certain. V was trimmed by 3 bases and J by 8 bases, leaving 20 bases between them. CDR3 length: 16 residues. The germline V gene encodes CDR1 LNHDA and CDR2 SQIVND (reference sequence). The CDR3 coding sequence is TGTGCCAGTAGTATCGGTGACACCCTAAATGTGGATGAGCAGTTCTTC. Translation gives CASSIGDTLNVDEQFF. The full variable domain, with the rest looked up from reference TRBV19 and TRBJ2-1, is DGGITQSPKYLFRKEGQNVTLSCEQNLNHDAMYWYRQDPGQGLRLIYYSQIVNDFQKGDIAEGYSVSREKKESFPLTVTSAQKNPTAFYLCASSIGDTLNVDEQFFGPGTRLTVL.

This clone was seen more than once but under ten times. J is TRBJ1-2 and V is TRBV13, with no clear D. The CDR3 consists of 13 residues. CDR1 PRHDT and CDR2 FYEKMQ come from the germline V gene (reference sequence). Trimming left V 1 base short and J 4 bases short, with 7 bases between. CDR3 loop: CASSLEHLYGYTF. CDR3 bases: TGTGCCAGCAGCTTAGAACACCTCTATGGCTACACCTTC.

The rearrangement links TRBV19 to TRBJ1-1; a weak D match, TRBD1 (6 bases). With 5 bases removed from V and 4 bases from J, the gap between germline ends came to 20 bases. The germline gives CDR1 LNHDA, CDR2 SQIVND (reference sequence). The CDR3 is made up of 16 amino acids. CDR3 loop: CASSALGGAPSTEAFF. In DNA, the CDR3 is TGTGCCAGTAGTGCCCTGGGGGGGGCGCCGAGCACTGAAGCTTTCTTT.